Each of the 32 T cell receptor beta chains below was sequenced from the same sample in a study of CD8 T cells in Susac syndrome. Random hexamers were used to reverse transcribe an amount of roughly 0.45 to 1 ug RNA. TCRdb reprocessed the immunoSEQ multiplex PCR reads with MiXCR, giving one entry per CDR3 protein. The table records roughly 200,000 distinct CDR3 sequences, roughly 90% of them present only once. Sequencing was done on a sample of CD4+ T cells from PBMCs. Source of these receptors: a human donor with Susac syndrome.

The gene calls are TRBV6-2 or TRBV6-3 and TRBJ2-3; 9 nucleotides agree with TRBD2. Trimming cost V 2 bases and J 7 bases; bases outside gene matches: 13. The CDR3 is 17 residues long. CDR1 is MNHEY, CDR2 SVGEGT, per germline. CDR3 sequence (DNA): TGTGCCAGCAGTTACAGGCTGGGACTCGCGGGGGGGAATACGCAGTATTTT. Residues: CASSYRLGLAGGNTQYF.

In this sample, this clonotype turned up once. This rearrangement joins TRBV4-1 to TRBJ2-2, with D possibly being TRBD2 (6 bases). Germline values: CDR1 MGHRA, CDR2 YSYEKL. V gave up 3 bases and J gave up 0 bases, with 11 bases separating them. This CDR3 contains 16 residues. CDR3 DNA: TGCGCCAGCAGCCACCCGCGGGGACCGAACACCGGGGAGCTGTTTTTT. It encodes CASSHPRGPNTGELFF.

This rearrangement joins TRBV5-6 to TRBJ2-2, with D possibly matching TRBD1 (5 bases). The CDR3 spans 13 residues. Trimming took off 2 bases at V and 7 bases at J, with 9 bases between the two ends. From germline, CDR1 is SGHDT and CDR2 YYEEEE. The CDR3 region has the DNA TGTGCCAGCAGCTTCGACAGCTTCGGGGAGCTGTTTTTT. It translates to CASSFDSFGELFF.

The chain joins TRBV5-1 to TRBJ2-1; 10 bases are a match to TRBD2. The CDR3 length is 16 residues. In germline, CDR1 is SGHRS, CDR2 YFSETQ. V lost 5 bases, J lost 2 bases, and 7 bases stayed unmatched. The CDR3 spells CASRVSGGATYNEQFF. The DNA of the CDR3 is TGCGCCAGCAGGGTCAGCGGGGGGGCTACCTACAATGAGCAGTTCTTC.

The genes are TRBV20-1 and TRBJ1-2, with TRBD1 as a possible D gene (5 bases). This CDR3 comprises 13 residues. V shed 5 bases and J shed 0 bases, with 10 bases lying between them. CDR1 DFQATT and CDR2 SNEGSKA come from the germline V gene (reference sequence). The CDR3 spells CSARRQTNYGYTF. Here the CDR3 DNA reads TGCAGTGCTCGAAGACAGACTAACTATGGCTACACCTTC.

V usage is TRBV18 and J usage is TRBJ2-7; tentative D call: TRBD1 (6 bases). From germline, CDR1 is KGHSH and CDR2 LQKENI. The V end was cut by 2 bases, the J end by 7 bases, with 18 bases between. CDR3 length equals 15 residues. The CDR3 DNA reads TGTGCCAGCTCACCATACACAGGGCAGGCGGGTGAGCAGTACTTC. This gives the protein CASSPYTGQAGEQYF.

This chain links TRBV2 with TRBJ1-1; D gene unclear. Trimming took off 8 bases at V and 3 bases at J, with 7 bases between the two ends. Germline assignment: CDR1 SNHLY and CDR2 FYNNEI. The CDR3 sequence is 11 residues long. The CDR3 loop is CASQADTEAFF. The CDR3 region has the DNA TGTGCCAGCCAGGCGGACACTGAAGCTTTCTTT.

This chain's CDR3 is CASSTLAGSTYEQYF. The DNA for the CDR3 is TGTGCCAGTAGTACTCTGGCGGGGAGTACCTACGAGCAGTACTTC. The J gene is TRBJ2-7, the V gene TRBV19; D is possibly TRBD2 (6 bases). Germline V gives CDR1 LNHDA, CDR2 SQIVND (reference sequence). The CDR3 has 15 amino acids. V was clipped by 4 bases and J by 2 bases, with 15 bases between them. The variable domain in full, completed from reference TRBV19 and TRBJ2-7, reads DGGITQSPKYLFRKEGQNVTLSCEQNLNHDAMYWYRQDPGQGLRLIYYSQIVNDFQKGDIAEGYSVSREKKESFPLTVTSAQKNPTAFYLCASSTLAGSTYEQYFGPGTRLTVT.

This chain uses TRBV7-9 with TRBJ1-5; D uncertain. Trimming left V 6 bases short and J 0 bases short, with 9 bases between. Germline CDR1 and CDR2: SEHNR and FQNEAQ (reference sequence). The length of the CDR3 is 14 residues. CDR3 amino acids: CASSTQDSNQPQHF. In nucleotides, the CDR3 is TGTGCCAGCAGTACTCAGGATAGCAATCAGCCCCAGCATTTT.

The V gene is TRBV19, the J gene TRBJ1-3, with no clear D. The CDR3 loop spans 15 amino acids. Germline V lookup: CDR1 LNHDA, CDR2 SQIVND (reference sequence). Trimming removed 9 bases at V and 0 bases at J, with 15 bases between. Here the CDR3 reads CASRNEEFSGNTIYF. The CDR3 DNA reads as TGTGCCAGCAGAAACGAGGAATTCTCTGGAAACACCATATATTTT.

This clonotype was detected once. V is TRBV10-3 and J is TRBJ1-1; 8 positions match TRBD1. This CDR3 is 14 amino acids long. Germline-derived CDR1 and CDR2 are ENHRY and SYGVKD. J gave up 0 bases and V 10 bases, and 7 bases lay outside the gene matches. The DNA for the CDR3 is TGTGCCACCAGGACAGGGCTAATGAACACTGAAGCTTTCTTT. It yields the protein CATRTGLMNTEAFF.

This clonotype was observed a single time. The chain has TRBV5-1 and TRBJ2-2; D is unclear. Trimming removed 1 base from V and 1 base from J, with 11 bases in between. CDR3 length: 16 amino acids. Germline loops: CDR1 SGHRS, CDR2 YFSETQ. The CDR3 sequence is CASSLRVVENTGELFF. Written as DNA, the CDR3 is TGCGCCAGCAGCTTGAGGGTAGTGGAGAACACCGGGGAGCTGTTTTTT.

This chain links TRBV29-1 with TRBJ2-5; a possible D gene is TRBD1 (7 bases). Germline V gene data show CDR1 as SQVTM and CDR2 as ANQGSEA. V lost 7 bases and J 4 bases, leaving 22 bases between the germline ends. CDR3 size: 15 residues. CDR3 nucleotide sequence: TGCAGCGCGCGGACAGGCCCTACCGGGGGAGAGACCCAGTACTTC. It encodes CSARTGPTGGETQYF.

This chain connects TRBV14 to TRBJ2-7; 7 bases match TRBD1. The germline CDR1 and CDR2 sequences are SGHDN and FVKESK. CDR3 length: 12 amino acids. The V segment lost 5 bases and the J segment 8 bases; nucleotides outside the gene matches: 6. DNA for the CDR3: TGTGCCAGCAGCACCACAGGGGTACAGCAGTACTTC. Protein sequence: CASSTTGVQQYF.

The CDR3 region has the DNA TGCAGTGCTTCTACAGCGGATCCCTACGAGCAGTACTTC. Protein: CSASTADPYEQYF. The chain recombines TRBV20-1 with TRBJ2-7; D is perhaps TRBD2 (5 bases). The V end lost 5 bases, the J end lost 2 bases, and 13 bases lay between the germline ends. CDR3 length: 13 residues. The germline V gene has CDR1 DFQATT and CDR2 SNEGSKA (reference sequence).

The chain has TRBV30 and TRBJ1-6; a possible D gene is TRBD1 (5 bases). The CDR3 covers 16 residues. V was clipped by 5 bases and J by 7 bases, with 21 bases between them. CDR1 is GTSNPN and CDR2 is SVGIG in the germline V gene (reference sequence). This CDR3 is CAWGGIASGANSPLHF. The CDR3 DNA sequence: TGTGCCTGGGGCGGCATAGCATCCGGGGCCAATTCACCCCTCCACTTT. Full variable domain (rest looked up from reference TRBV30 and TRBJ1-6): SQTIHQWPATLVQPVGSPLSLECTVEGTSNPNLYWYRQAAGRGLQLLFYSVGIGQISSEVPQNLSASRPQDRQFILSSKKLLLSDSGFYLCAWGGIASGANSPLHFGNGTRLTVT.

V is TRBV19 and J is TRBJ1-2, with 7 bases that match TRBD1. The germline CDR1 and CDR2 sequences are LNHDA and SQIVND (reference sequence). The ends lost 3 bases at V and 5 bases at J; junction bases unmatched: 9. The CDR3 has 15 residues. DNA of the CDR3: TGTGCCAGTAGTATGGATGCCGGGACAGCTTATGGCTACACCTTC. Its translation is CASSMDAGTAYGYTF.

The genes are TRBV6-1 and TRBJ2-7; 16 nucleotides align to TRBD2. The germline gives CDR1 MNHNS, CDR2 SASEGT. The CDR3 contains 17 residues. After removal of 6 bases from V and 2 bases from J, the junction contained 7 bases not matched to a gene. CDR3 sequence reads: CASSRGLAGGIAYEQYF. As DNA, the CDR3 is TGTGCCAGCAGCAGGGGACTAGCGGGGGGGATTGCCTACGAGCAGTACTTC.

The chain couples TRBV6-2 or TRBV6-3 to TRBJ2-4; no clear D gene. The germline V gene encodes CDR1 MNHEY and CDR2 SVGEGT. The CDR3 covers 15 residues. V was clipped by 0 bases and J by 7 bases, with 13 bases between them. CDR3 nucleotide sequence: TGTGCCAGCAGTTACTCGGCCTTACAGCTGAACATTCAGTACTTC. Amino acid sequence: CASSYSALQLNIQYF.

The chain links TRBV3-1 to TRBJ2-7; 7 bases align to TRBD2. Trimming cost V 7 bases and J 0 bases; bases outside gene matches: 6. Germline CDR1 LGHDT, CDR2 YNNKEL (reference sequence). The length of the CDR3 is 14 residues. CDR3 protein: CASNFGGSSYEQYF. As DNA, the CDR3 is TGTGCCAGCAATTTCGGGGGGAGCTCCTACGAGCAGTACTTC.

The rearrangement links TRBV7-6 to TRBJ1-4; TRBD1 matches 7 bases. From germline, CDR1 is SGHVS and CDR2 FNYEAQ. Germline trimming cut 5 bases from V and 8 bases from J; bases unmatched to any gene: 5. This CDR3 region has 13 residues. For the CDR3, the DNA is TGTGCCAGCAGCCCGGGACAGCCAGAAAAACTGTTTTTT. Residues: CASSPGQPEKLFF.

The chain carries TRBV6-5 and TRBJ2-2; 8 positions match TRBD2. The ends lost 5 bases at V and 3 bases at J; junction bases unmatched: 5. The CDR3 is made up of 15 amino acids. Germline V gene lookup returns CDR1 MNHEY and CDR2 SVGAGI. This CDR3 reads CASSLTGGDTGELFF. CDR3 bases: TGTGCCAGCAGTCTAACGGGAGGGGACACCGGGGAGCTGTTTTTT.

The CDR3 sequence is CATSDPQSTDTQYF. The CDR3 DNA follows: TGTGCCACCAGTGATCCCCAGTCGACAGATACGCAGTATTTT. The rearrangement uses TRBV24-1 and TRBJ2-3; unclear D gene. This CDR3 has 14 amino acids. Germline loops: CDR1 KGHDR, CDR2 SFDVKD. V dropped 3 bases and J dropped 3 bases, with 9 bases sitting between them.

The chain carries TRBV6-5 and TRBJ1-4, with 9 bases matching TRBD1. Germline assignment: CDR1 MNHEY and CDR2 SVGAGI. V dropped 4 bases and J dropped 3; count of bases not matched to a gene: 9. CDR3 length: 17 amino acids. This chain's CDR3 is CASSSITGGPSNEKLFF. The DNA of the CDR3 is TGTGCCAGCAGTTCGATAACAGGGGGCCCGTCTAATGAAAAACTGTTTTTT.

This clonotype was observed a single time. The V gene is TRBV11-2, the J gene TRBJ1-1; no clear D gene. CDR3 length equals 16 residues. Germline CDR1 reads SGHAT; CDR2 reads FQNNGV. V was clipped by 1 base and J by 2 bases, with 14 bases between them. This chain's CDR3 is CASSLAHGSLNTEAFF. The CDR3 DNA follows: TGTGCCAGCAGCTTAGCCCACGGGAGCTTAAACACTGAAGCTTTCTTT.

The chain recombines TRBV6-5 with TRBJ2-1; 11 positions match TRBD2. CDR1 MNHEY and CDR2 SVGAGI come from the germline V gene. V lost 2 bases and J lost 3; bases outside the gene matches: 9. CDR3 length: 18 amino acids. CDR3 residues: CASSYLSLTSGNYNEQFF. CDR3 DNA: TGTGCCAGCAGTTACCTATCCTTGACTAGCGGGAACTACAATGAGCAGTTCTTC.

The rearrangement links TRBV20-1 to TRBJ2-5; D tentatively fits TRBD1 or TRBD2 (5 bases each). This CDR3 has 12 amino acids. Germline CDR1 is DFQATT and CDR2 is SNEGSKA (reference sequence). CDR3 amino acids: CGTPGSQETQYF. The CDR3 DNA reads TGCGGGACCCCCGGTAGCCAAGAGACCCAGTACTTC.

The rearrangement joins TRBV9 to TRBJ2-3; 9 nucleotides agree with TRBD2. The CDR3 is 16 residues long. After removal of 3 bases from V and 2 bases from J, the junction contained 7 bases not matched to a gene. CDR1 is SGDLS and CDR2 is YYNGEE in the germline V gene. The CDR3 DNA sequence: TGTGCCAGCAGCGCCTTAGCGGGAGTGGTCACAGATACGCAGTATTTT. The encoded protein is CASSALAGVVTDTQYF.

The chain employs TRBV7-9 and TRBJ2-7; 8 bases agree with TRBD2. The ends lost 5 bases at V and 7 bases at J; junction bases unmatched: 7. Per germline, CDR1 SEHNR and CDR2 FQNEAQ (reference sequence). The CDR3 is 13 residues long. The CDR3 DNA is TGTGCCAGCAGCCGTCCCCGGGGGGGGGAGCAGTACTTC. It translates to CASSRPRGGEQYF.

The rearrangement joins TRBV3-1 to TRBJ1-1; the match to TRBD1 covers 7 bases. The CDR3 length is 14 residues. Per the germline V gene, CDR1 is LGHDT and CDR2 is YNNKEL (reference sequence). Trimming cost V 4 bases and J 4 bases; bases outside gene matches: 6. CDR3 DNA: TGTGCCAGCAGCCCACAGGGGCGGGTCACTGAAGCTTTCTTT. Protein product: CASSPQGRVTEAFF.

The rearrangement links TRBV20-1 to TRBJ2-7; 9 bases are a match to TRBD2. Germline CDR1 is DFQATT and CDR2 is SNEGSKA (reference sequence). The CDR3 sequence is 14 residues long. J lost 0 bases, V lost 3 bases, and 3 bases had no gene match. In nucleotides, the CDR3 is TGCAGTGCTAGGACTAGCGGAAGCTCCTACGAGCAGTACTTC. This sequence encodes CSARTSGSSYEQYF.

This chain links TRBV13 with TRBJ2-5; D unresolved. Germline V gene lookup returns CDR1 PRHDT and CDR2 FYEKMQ (reference sequence). CDR3 size: 14 residues. V shed 5 bases and J shed 0 bases, with 10 bases lying between them. CDR3 coding DNA: TGTGCCAGCAGCCAACGACTCGACCAAGAGACCCAGTACTTC. Protein: CASSQRLDQETQYF.